The clone carrying this T cell receptor (beta chain) was seen only a few times. Generated by immunoSEQ multiplex PCR, the TCRdb table keeps only in-frame clones and is missing some. The table lists roughly 240,000 clones, approximately 88% of them singletons, with roughly 2.6% in the top ten. Recruitment covered under 25 US areas and drew participants whose ages spanned roughly 18 to 100 years. Cohorts were based on clinical histories the participants reported. The source of the sample is a study of blood T cell repertoires in COVID-19. Across the whole study: The samples span acute and convalescent COVID-19 from the United States, Italy and Spain. T cells, B-cell-depleted T cells, or PBMCs supplied cDNA or gDNA.

With 4 bases removed from V and 4 bases from J, the gap between germline ends came to 13 bases. CDR3 length: 14 amino acids. Per the germline V gene, CDR1 is SEHNR and CDR2 is FQNEAQ (reference sequence). The receptor comes from a woman aged 25 to 39 with acute COVID-19. The rearrangement links TRBV7-9 to TRBJ1-2; D unresolved. The sequencing input was PBMCs or T cells enriched from blood (not recorded which). The CDR3 nucleotides are TGTGCCAGCAGCTCGCTGGGAGGGTCCTATGGCTACACCTTC. It is translated as CASSSLGGSYGYTF.